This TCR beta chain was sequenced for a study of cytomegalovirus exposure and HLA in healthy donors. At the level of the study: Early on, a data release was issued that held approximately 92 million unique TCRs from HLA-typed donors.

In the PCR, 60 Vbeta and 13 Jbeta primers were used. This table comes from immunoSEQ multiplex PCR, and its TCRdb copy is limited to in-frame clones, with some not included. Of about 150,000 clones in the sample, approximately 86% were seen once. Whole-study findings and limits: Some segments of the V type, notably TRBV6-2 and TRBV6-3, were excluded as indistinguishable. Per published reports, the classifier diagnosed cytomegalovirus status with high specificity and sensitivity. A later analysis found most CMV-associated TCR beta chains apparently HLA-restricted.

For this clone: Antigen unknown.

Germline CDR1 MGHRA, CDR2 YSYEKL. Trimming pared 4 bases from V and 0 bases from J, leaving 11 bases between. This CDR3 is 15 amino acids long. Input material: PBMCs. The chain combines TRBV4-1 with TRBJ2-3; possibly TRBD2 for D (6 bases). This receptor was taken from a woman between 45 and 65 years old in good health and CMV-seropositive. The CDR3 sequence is CASSRPGASTDTQYF. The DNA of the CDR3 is TGCGCCAGCAGCCGACCGGGAGCTAGCACAGATACGCAGTATTTT.